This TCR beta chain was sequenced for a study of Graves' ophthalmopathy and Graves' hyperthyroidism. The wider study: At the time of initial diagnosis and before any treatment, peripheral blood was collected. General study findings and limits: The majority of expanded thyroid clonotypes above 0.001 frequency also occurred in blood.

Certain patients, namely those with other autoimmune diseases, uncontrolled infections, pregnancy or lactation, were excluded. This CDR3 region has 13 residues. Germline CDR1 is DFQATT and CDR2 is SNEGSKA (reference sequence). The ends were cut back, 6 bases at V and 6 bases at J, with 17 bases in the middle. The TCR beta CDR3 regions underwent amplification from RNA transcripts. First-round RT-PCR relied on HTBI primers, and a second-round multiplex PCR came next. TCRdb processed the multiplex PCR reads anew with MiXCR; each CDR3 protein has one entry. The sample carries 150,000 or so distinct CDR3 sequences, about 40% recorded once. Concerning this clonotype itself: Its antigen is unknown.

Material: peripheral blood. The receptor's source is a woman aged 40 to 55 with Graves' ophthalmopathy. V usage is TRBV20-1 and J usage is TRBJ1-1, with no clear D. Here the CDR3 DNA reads TGCAGTGCAAGCTCAGGTGGGGAAGCTGAAGCTTTCTTT. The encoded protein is CSASSGGEAEAFF.